This T cell receptor beta chain derives from a study of blood T cell repertoires in COVID-19. Germline V gene data show CDR1 as SGDLS and CDR2 as YYNGEE. The V end was cut by 3 bases, the J end by 7 bases, with 13 bases between. The CDR3 contains 13 residues. Profiling relied on immunoSEQ multiplex PCR, and the TCRdb table lists in-frame clones only, not all of them. In the table there are around 250,000 clones, 65% to 90% of which are singletons. Material: peripheral blood. The source is a man between 45 and 60 years old with active or convalescent COVID-19. This chain links TRBV9 with TRBJ1-2, with D possibly TRBD1 on 6 matching bases. The CDR3: CASSARGALGYTF. The CDR3 DNA follows: TGTGCCAGCAGCGCGCGGGGGGCGCTTGGCTACACCTTC.